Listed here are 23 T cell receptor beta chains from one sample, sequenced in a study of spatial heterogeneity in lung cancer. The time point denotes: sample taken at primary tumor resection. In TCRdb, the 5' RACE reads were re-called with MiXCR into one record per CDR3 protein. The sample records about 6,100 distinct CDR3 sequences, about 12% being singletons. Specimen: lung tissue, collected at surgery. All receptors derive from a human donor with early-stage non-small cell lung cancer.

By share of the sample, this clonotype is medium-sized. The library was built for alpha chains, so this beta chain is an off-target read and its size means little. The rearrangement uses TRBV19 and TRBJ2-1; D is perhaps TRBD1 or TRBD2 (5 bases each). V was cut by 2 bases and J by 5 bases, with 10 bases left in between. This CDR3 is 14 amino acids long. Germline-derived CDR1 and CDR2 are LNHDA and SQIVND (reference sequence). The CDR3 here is CASSIWRTNNEQFF. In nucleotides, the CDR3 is TGTGCCAGTAGTATATGGAGGACAAACAATGAGCAGTTCTTC.

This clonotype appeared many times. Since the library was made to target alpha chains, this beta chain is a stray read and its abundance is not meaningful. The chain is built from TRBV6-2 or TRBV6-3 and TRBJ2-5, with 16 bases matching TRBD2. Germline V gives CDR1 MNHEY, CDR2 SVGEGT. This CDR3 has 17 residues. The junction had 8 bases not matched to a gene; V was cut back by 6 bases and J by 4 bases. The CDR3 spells CASSPGTSGRDRETQYF. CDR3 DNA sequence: TGTGCCAGCAGCCCTGGGACTAGCGGGAGGGACCGAGAGACCCAGTACTTC.

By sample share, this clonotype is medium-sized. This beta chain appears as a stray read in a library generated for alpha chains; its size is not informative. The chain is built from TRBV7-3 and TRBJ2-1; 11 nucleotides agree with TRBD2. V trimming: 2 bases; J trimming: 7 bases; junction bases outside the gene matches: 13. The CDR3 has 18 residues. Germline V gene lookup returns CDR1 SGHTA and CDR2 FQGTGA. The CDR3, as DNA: TGTGCCAGCAGCTTATTTCCGCCGGGACTAGCGGATGGGAATGAGCAGTTCTTC. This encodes CASSLFPPGLADGNEQFF.

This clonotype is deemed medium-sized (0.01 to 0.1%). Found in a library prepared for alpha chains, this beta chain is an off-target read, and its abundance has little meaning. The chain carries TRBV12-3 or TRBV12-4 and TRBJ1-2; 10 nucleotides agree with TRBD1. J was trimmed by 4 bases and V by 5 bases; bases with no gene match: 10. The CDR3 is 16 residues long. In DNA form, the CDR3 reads TGTGCCAGCAGTCCCGGGACAGGGGTCTCATCCTATGGCTACACCTTC. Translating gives CASSPGTGVSSYGYTF.

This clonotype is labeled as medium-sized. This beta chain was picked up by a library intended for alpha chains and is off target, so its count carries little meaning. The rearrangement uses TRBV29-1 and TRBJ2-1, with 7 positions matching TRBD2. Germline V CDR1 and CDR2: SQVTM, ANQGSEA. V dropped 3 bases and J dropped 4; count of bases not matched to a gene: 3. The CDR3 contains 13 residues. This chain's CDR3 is CSVDGGSYNEQFF. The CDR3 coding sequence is TGCAGCGTTGACGGCGGGAGTTACAATGAGCAGTTCTTC.

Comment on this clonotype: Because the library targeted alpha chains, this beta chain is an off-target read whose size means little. For the CDR3, the DNA is TGCAGTGCTCTCCTCCATCGGGGGGAAGATACGCAGTATTTT. Its translation is CSALLHRGEDTQYF. V is TRBV20-1 and J is TRBJ2-3, with TRBD2 matching over 7 bases. V shed 5 bases, J shed 5 bases, and the junction held 10 bases outside the gene matches. Germline-derived CDR1 and CDR2 are DFQATT and SNEGSKA (reference sequence). The CDR3 length is 14 residues.

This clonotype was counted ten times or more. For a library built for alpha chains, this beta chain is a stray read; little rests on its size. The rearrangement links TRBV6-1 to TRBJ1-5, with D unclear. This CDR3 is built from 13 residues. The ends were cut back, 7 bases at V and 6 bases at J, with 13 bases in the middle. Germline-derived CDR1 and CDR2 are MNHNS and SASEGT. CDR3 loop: CASTTWGIQPQHF. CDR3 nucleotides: TGTGCCAGCACCACTTGGGGTATTCAGCCCCAGCATTTT.

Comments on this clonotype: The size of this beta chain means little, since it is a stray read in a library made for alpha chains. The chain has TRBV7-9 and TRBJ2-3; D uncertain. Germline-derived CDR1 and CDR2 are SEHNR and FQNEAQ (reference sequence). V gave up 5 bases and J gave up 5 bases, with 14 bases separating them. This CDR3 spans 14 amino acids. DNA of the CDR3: TGTGCCAGCAGCGGAAGTAGATCAAAAGATACGCAGTATTTT. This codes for CASSGSRSKDTQYF. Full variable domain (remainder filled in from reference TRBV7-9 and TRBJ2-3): DTGVSQNPRHKITKRGQNVTFRCDPISEHNRLYWYRQTLGQGPEFLTYFQNEAQLEKSRLLSDRFSAERPKGSFSTLEIQRTEQGDSAMYLCASSGSRSKDTQYFGPGTRLTVL.

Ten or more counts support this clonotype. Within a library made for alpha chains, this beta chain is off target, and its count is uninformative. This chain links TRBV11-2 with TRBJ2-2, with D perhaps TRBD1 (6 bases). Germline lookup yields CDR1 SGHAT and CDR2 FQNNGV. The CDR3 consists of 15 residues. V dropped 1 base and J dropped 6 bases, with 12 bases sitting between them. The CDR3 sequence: CASSLGQVVSGELFF. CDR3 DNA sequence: TGTGCCAGCAGCTTAGGACAGGTTGTTTCCGGGGAGCTGTTTTTT.

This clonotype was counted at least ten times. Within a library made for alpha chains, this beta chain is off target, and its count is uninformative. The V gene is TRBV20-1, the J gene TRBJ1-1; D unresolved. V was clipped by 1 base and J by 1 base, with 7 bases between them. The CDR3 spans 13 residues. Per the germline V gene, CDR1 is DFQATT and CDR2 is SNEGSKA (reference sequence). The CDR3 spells CSARVPKNTEAFF. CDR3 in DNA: TGCAGTGCTAGAGTCCCGAAGAACACTGAAGCTTTCTTT.

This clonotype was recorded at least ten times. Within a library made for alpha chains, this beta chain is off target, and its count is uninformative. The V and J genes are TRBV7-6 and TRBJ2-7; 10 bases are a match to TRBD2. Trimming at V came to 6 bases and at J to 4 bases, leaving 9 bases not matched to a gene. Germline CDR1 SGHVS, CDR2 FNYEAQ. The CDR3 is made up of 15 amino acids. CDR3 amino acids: CASSHSLAGVYEQYF. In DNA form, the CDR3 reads TGTGCCAGCAGTCACTCCCTAGCGGGAGTATACGAGCAGTACTTC. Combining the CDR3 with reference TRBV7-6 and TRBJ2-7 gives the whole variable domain GAGVSQSPRYKVTKRGQDVALRCDPISGHVSLYWYRQALGQGPEFLTYFNYEAQQDKSGLPNDRFSAERPEGSISTLTIQRTEQRDSAMYRCASSHSLAGVYEQYFGPGTRLTVT.

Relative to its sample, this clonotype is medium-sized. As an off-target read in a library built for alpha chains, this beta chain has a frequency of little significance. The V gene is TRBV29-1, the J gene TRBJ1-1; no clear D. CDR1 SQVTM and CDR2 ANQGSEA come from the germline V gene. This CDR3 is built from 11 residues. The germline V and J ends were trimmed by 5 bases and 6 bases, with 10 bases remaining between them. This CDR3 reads CSVIDIPEAFF. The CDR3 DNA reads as TGCAGCGTTATTGACATTCCTGAAGCTTTCTTT. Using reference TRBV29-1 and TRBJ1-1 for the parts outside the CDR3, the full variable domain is SAVISQKPSRDICQRGTSLTIQCQVDSQVTMMFWYRQQPGQSLTLIATANQGSEATYESGFVIDKFPISRPNLTFSTLTVSNMSPEDSSIYLCSVIDIPEAFFGQGTRLTVV.

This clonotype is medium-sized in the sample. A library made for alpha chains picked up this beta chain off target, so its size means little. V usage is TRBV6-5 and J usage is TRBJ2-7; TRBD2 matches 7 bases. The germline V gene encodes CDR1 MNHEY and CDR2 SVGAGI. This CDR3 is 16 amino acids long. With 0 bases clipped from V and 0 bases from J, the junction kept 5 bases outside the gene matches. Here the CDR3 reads CASSYSPGEGSYEQYF. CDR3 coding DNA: TGTGCCAGCAGTTACTCGCCCGGGGAGGGCTCCTACGAGCAGTACTTC.

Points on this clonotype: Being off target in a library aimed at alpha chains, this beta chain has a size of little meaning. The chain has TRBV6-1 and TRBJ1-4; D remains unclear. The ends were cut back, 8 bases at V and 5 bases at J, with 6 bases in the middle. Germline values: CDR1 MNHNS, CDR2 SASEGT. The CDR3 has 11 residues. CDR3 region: CASERNEKLFF. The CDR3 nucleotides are TGTGCCAGCGAAAGGAATGAAAAACTGTTTTTT.

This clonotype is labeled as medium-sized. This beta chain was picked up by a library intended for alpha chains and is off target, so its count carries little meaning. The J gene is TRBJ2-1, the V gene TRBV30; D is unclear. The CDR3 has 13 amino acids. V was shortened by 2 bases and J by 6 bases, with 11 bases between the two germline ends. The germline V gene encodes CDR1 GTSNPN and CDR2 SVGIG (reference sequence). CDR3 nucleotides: TGTGCCTGGAGTACAACACACAGCAATGAGCAGTTCTTC. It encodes CAWSTTHSNEQFF.

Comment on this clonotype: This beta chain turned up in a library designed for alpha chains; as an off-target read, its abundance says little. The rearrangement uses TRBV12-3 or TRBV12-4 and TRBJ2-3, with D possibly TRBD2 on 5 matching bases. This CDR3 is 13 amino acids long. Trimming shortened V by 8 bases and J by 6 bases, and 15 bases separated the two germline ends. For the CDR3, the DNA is TGTGCCAGCTCTTCCCGCGGCGGGGATACGCAGTATTTT. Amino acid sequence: CASSSRGGDTQYF.

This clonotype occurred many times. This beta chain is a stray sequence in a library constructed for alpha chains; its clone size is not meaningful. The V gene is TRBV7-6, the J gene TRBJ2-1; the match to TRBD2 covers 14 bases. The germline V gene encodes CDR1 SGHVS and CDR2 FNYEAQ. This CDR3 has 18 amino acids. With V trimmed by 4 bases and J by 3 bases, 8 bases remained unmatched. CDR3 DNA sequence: TGTGCCAGCAGCTCCCAGACTAGCGGGAGGGACAACTACAATGAGCAGTTCTTC. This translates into CASSSQTSGRDNYNEQFF.

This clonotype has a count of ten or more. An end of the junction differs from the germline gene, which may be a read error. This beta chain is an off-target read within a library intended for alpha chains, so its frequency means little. CDR3 sequence: CASSLITGTADF. The CDR3 DNA reads as TGTGCCAGCAGTCTAATCACCGGGACAGCTGACTTC. The gene calls are TRBV2 and TRBJ2-5; TRBD1 matches 7 bases. This CDR3 has 12 amino acids. Germline V lookup: CDR1 SNHLY, CDR2 FYNNEI.

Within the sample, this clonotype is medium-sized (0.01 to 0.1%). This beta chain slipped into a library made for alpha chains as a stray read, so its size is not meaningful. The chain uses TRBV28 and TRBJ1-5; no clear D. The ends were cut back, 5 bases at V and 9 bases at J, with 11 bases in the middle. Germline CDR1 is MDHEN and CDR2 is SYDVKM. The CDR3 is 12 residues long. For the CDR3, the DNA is TGTGCCAGCAGTCCTCCACGAGGGCCCCAGCATTTT. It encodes CASSPPRGPQHF.

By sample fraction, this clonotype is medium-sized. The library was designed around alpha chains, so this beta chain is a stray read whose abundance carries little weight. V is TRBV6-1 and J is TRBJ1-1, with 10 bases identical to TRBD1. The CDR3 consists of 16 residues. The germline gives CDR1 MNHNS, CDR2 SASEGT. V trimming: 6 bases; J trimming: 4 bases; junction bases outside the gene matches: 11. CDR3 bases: TGTGCCAGCAGGGCACCGGGACAGGGGTCGATCACTGAAGCTTTCTTT. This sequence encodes CASRAPGQGSITEAFF.

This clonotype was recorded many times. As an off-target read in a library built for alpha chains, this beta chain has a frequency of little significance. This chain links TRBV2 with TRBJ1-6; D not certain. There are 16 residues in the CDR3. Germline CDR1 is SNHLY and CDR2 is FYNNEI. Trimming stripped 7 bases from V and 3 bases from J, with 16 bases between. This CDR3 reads CASTTVPGGYNSPLHF. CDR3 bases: TGTGCCAGCACAACCGTTCCGGGAGGCTATAATTCACCCCTCCACTTT.

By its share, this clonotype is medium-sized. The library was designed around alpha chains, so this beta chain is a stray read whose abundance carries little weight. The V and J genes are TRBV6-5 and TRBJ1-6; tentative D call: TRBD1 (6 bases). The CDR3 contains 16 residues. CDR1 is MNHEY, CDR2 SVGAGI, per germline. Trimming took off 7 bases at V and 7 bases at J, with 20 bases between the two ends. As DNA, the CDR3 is TGTGCCAGCAAAGAAAACCTCGCCGACAGGAATTCACCCCTCCACTTT. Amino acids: CASKENLADRNSPLHF.

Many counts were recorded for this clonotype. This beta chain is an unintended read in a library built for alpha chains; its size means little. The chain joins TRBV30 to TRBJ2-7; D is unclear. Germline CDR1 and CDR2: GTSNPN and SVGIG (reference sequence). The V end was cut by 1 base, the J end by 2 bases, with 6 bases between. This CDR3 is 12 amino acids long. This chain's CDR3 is CAWSGLTYEQYF. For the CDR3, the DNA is TGTGCCTGGAGTGGACTGACCTACGAGCAGTACTTC.